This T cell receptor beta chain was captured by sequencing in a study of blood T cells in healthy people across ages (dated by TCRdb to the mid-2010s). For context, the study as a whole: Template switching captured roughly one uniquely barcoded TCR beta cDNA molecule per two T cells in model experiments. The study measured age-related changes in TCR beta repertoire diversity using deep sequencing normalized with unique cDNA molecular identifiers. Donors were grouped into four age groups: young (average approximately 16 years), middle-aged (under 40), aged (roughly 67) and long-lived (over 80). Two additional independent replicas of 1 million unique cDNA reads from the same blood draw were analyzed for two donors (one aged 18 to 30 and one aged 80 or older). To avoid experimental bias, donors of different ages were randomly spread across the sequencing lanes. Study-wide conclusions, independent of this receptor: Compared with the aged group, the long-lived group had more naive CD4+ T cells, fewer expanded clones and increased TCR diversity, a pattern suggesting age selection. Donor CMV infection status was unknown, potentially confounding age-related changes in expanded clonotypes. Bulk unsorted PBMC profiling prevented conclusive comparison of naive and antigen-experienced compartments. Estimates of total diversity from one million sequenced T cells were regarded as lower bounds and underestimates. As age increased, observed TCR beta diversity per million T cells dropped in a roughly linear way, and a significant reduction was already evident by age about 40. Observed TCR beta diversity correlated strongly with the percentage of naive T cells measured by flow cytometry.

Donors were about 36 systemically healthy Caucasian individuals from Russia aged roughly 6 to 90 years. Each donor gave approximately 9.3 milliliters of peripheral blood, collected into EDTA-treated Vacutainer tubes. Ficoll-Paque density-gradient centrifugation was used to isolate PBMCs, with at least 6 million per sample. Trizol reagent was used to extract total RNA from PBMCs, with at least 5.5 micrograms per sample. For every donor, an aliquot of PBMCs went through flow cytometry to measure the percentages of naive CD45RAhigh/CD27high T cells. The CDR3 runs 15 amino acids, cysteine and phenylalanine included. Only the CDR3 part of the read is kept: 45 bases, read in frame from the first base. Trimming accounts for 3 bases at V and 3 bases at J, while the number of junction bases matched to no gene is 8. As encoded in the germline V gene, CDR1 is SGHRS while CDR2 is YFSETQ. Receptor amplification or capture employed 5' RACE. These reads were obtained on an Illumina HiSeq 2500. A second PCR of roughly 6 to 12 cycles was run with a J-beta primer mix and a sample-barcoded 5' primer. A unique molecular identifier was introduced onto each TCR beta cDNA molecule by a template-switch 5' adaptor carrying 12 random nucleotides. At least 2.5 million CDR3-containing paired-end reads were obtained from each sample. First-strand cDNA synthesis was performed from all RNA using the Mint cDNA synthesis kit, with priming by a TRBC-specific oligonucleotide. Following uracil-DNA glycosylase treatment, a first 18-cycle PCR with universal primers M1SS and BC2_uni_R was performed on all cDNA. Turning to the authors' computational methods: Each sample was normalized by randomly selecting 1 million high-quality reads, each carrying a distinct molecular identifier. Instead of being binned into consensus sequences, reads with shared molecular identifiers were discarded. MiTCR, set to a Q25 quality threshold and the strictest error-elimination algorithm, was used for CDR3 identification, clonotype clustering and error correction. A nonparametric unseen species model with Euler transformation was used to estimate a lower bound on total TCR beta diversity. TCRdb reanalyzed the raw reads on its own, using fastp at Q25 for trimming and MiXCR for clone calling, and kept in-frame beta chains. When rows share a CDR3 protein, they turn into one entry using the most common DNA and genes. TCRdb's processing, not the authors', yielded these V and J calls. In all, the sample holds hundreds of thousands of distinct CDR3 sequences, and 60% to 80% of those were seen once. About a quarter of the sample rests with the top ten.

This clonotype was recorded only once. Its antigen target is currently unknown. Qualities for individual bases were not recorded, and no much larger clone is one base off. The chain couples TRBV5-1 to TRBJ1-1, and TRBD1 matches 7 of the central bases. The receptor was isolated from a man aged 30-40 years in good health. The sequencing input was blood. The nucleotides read TGCGCCAGCAGCTCTAGGACAGGTGAGGACACTGAAGCTTTCTTT. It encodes CASSSRTGEDTEAFF.